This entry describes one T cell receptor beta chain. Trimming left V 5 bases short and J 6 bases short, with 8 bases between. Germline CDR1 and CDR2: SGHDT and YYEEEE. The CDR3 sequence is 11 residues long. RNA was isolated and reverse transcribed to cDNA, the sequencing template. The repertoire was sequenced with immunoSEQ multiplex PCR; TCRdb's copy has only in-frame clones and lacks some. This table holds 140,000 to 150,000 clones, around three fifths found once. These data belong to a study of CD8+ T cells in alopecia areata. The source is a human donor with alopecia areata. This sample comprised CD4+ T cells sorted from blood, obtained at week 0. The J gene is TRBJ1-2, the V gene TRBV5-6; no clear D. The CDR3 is CASSFTNGYTF. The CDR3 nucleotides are TGTGCCAGCAGTTTCACCAATGGCTACACCTTC.